This T cell receptor beta chain was sequenced in a study of blood T cell repertoires in COVID-19 (dated by TCRdb to about 2020). Regarding the research as a whole: Collaborator samples came from the United States, Italy and Spain and covered acute and convalescent phases of COVID-19. The material from the prospective study consisted of cDNA or gDNA derived from T cells, B-cell-depleted T cells, or PBMCs. The dataset comprised deeply sampled blood TCRbeta repertoires from subjects exposed to, actively infected with, or recovered from COVID-19. The repertoires were released in a freely available public database intended as a resource for research on the immune response to SARS-CoV-2. Samples came from the ongoing ImmuneRACE study (first 160 participants) plus 1,254 subjects from 6 global collaborators. Nearly every sample came with metadata listing a de-identified subject ID, COVID-19 status, age in years and sex. Where available, HLA class I and class II types were taken from metadata supplied by the sample provider and were not determined by assay-based typing. Study-level results and caveats: The quantity of clinical and demographic metadata differed by source and by participant and was supplied without curation.

There are a few counts of this clone. There is no known antigen for this receptor. Within one base of it there is no much larger clone, and no base qualities were kept. Collaborating institutions collected whole blood in K2EDTA tubes following their own protocols. For TCRbeta analysis, collaborators shipped samples as frozen whole blood, isolated PBMCs, or DNA extracted from either of those sample types. The immunoSEQ Assay, a bias-controlled multiplex PCR, was used to amplify TCRbeta CDR3 regions from genomic DNA. The source study handled its data this way. The number of nucleated cells in each sample was estimated from the amplification of reference gene primers within the assay. Sequence reads were collapsed and filtered to measure the absolute abundance of every unique TCRbeta CDR3 rearrangement. For each sample, productive Simpson clonality was calculated by taking the square root of Simpson's diversity index across productive rearrangements. Imported from immuneACCESS, the table was reduced by TCRdb to in-frame sequences with V and J called. These copies leave out some clones; in studies compared against another copy, an unresolved V gene accounts for under half, and the cause of the remainder is not known. V, J and clone size were drawn from that table, and D and trimming were deduced from the DNA. The sample yields tens of thousands of clones; roughly nine tenths were counted once. The ten largest clones represent approximately 2.9% of the sample.

The sequence was collected from a man aged 45 to 65 with acute or convalescent COVID-19. The sequencing sample was made of peripheral blood.

The CDR3 protein: CASSYREYGYTF. In nucleotides, the sequence is TGTGCCAGCAGTTACAGGGAGTATGGCTACACCTTC. The chain uses TRBV28 and TRBJ1-2; possibly the D gene is TRBD1, per 6 matching bases. The trim is 4 bases for V and 5 bases for J, with a gap of 8 bases between the germline ends. Including the terminal cysteine and phenylalanine, the CDR3 comprises 12 residues. Just the 36-base CDR3 DNA is kept, in frame starting at base 1. CDR1 MDHEN and CDR2 SYDVKM were looked up in the germline V gene.